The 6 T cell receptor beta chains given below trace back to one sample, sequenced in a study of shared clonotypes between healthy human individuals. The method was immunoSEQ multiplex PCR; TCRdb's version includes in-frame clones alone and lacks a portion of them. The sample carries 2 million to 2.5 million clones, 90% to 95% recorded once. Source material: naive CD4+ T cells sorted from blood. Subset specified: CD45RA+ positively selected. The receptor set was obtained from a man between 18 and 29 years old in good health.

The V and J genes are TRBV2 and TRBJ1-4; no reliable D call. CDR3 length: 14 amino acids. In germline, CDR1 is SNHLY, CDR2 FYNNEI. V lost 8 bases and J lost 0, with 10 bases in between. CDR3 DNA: TGTGCCAGCGGGAGAACTGCAACTAATGAAAAACTGTTTTTT. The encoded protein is CASGRTATNEKLFF.

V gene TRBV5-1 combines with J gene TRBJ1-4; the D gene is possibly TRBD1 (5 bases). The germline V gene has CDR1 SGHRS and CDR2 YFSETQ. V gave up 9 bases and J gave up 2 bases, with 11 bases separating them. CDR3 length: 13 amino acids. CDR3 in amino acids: CATEGSTNEKLFF. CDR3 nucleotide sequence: TGCGCCACCGAGGGGTCCACTAATGAAAAACTGTTTTTT.

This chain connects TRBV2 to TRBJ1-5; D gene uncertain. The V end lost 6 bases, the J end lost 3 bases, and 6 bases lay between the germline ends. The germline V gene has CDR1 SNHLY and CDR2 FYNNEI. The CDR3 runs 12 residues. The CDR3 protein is CASSKPNQPQHF. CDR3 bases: TGTGCCAGCAGCAAGCCCAATCAGCCCCAGCATTTT. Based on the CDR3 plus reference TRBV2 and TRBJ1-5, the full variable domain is EPEVTQTPSHQVTQMGQEVILRCVPISNHLYFYWYRQILGQKVEFLVSFYNNEISEKSEIFDDQFSVERPDGSNFTLKIRSTKLEDSAMYFCASSKPNQPQHFGDGTRLSIL.

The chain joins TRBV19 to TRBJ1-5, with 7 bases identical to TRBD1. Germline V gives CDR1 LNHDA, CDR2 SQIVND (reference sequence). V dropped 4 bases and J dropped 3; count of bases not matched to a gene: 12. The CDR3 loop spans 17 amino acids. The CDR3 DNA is TGTGCCAGTAGTACCCCACCACAGGGGCCTTTCAATCAGCCCCAGCATTTT. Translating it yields CASSTPPQGPFNQPQHF.

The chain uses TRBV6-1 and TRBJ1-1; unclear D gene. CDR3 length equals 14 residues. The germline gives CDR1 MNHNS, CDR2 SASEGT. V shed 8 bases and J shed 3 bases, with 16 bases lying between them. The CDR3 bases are TGTGCCAGCTCTGGGTACGGGGAGTACACTGAAGCTTTCTTT. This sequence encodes CASSGYGEYTEAFF.

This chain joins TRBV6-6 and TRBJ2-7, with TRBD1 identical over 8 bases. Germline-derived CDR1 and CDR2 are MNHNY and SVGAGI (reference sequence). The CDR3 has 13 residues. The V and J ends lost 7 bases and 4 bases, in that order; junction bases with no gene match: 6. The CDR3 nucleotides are TGTGCCAGCACGGACAGGGAAAGGTACGAGCAGTACTTC. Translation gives CASTDRERYEQYF.